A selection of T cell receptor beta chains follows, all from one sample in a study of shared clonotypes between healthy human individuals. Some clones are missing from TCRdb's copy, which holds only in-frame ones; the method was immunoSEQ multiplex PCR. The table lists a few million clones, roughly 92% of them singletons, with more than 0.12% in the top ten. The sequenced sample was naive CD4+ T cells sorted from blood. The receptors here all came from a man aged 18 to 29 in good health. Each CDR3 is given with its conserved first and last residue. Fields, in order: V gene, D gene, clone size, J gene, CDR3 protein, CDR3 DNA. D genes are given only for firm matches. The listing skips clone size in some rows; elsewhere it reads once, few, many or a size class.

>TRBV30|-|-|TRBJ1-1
CAWSASGYTEAFF
TGTGCCTGGAGTGCCTCAGGGTACACTGAAGCTTTCTTT
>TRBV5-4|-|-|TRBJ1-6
CASSLSGEVYNSPLHF
TGTGCCAGCAGCTTGTCGGGGGAGGTCTATAATTCACCCCTCCACTTT
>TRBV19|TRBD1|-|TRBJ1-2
CASSPWTGGYGYTF
TGTGCCAGTAGTCCCTGGACAGGGGGCTATGGCTACACCTTC
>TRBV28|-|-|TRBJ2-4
CASSTGTLIAKNIQYF
TGTGCCAGCAGTACCGGGACGTTGATAGCCAAAAACATTCAGTACTTC
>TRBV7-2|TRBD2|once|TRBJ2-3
CASSLRLAGGPDTQYF
TGTGCCAGCAGCCTCCGACTAGCGGGGGGGCCAGATACGCAGTATTTT
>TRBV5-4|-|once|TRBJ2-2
CASSLPGPSLQNTGELFF
TGTGCCAGCAGCTTGCCGGGGCCATCACTTCAAAACACCGGGGAGCTGTTTTTT
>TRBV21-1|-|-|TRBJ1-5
CASSKVRIRQGRNQPQHF
TGTGCCAGCAGCAAAGTCCGAATCCGACAGGGGAGGAATCAGCCCCAGCATTTT
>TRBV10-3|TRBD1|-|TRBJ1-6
CAISGGTGVNSPLHF
TGTGCCATCAGTGGTGGGACAGGGGTCAATTCACCCCTCCACTTT
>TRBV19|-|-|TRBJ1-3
CASSTSGTWVGNTIYF
TGTGCCAGTAGTACCTCCGGGACATGGGTTGGAAACACCATATATTTT
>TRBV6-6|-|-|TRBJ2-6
CASSPSGVPGANVLTF
TGTGCCAGCAGTCCGTCCGGGGTCCCCGGGGCCAACGTCCTGACTTTC
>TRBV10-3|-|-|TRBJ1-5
CATNLEGPSSNQPQHF
TGTGCCACCAACCTCGAGGGGCCTTCAAGCAATCAGCCCCAGCATTTT
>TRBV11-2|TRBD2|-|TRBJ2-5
CASSLALSSGETQYF
TGTGCCAGCAGCTTAGCCTTGTCTAGCGGGGAGACCCAGTACTTC
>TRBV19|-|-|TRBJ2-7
CASSHGGESSYEQYF
TGTGCCAGTAGCCACGGAGGAGAGTCCTCCTACGAGCAGTACTTC
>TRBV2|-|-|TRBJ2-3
CASSETGVSTDTQYF
TGTGCCAGCAGCGAAACCGGCGTCAGCACAGATACGCAGTATTTT
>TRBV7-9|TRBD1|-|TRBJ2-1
CASSQYRTGGFEQFF
TGTGCCAGCAGCCAATATCGGACAGGGGGCTTTGAGCAGTTCTTC
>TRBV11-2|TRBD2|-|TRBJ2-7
CASSQAGGAEQYF
TGTGCCAGCAGCCAAGCGGGGGGTGCAGAGCAGTACTTC
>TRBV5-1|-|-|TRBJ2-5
CASSLGRVETQYF
TGCGCCAGCAGCTTGGGCAGGGTGGAGACCCAGTACTTC
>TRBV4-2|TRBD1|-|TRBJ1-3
CASSQGPGQGGNTIYF
TGTGCCAGCAGCCAAGGACCGGGACAGGGTGGGAACACCATATATTTT
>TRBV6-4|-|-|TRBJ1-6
CASSEGYSYNSPLHF
TGTGCCAGCAGTGAAGGCTATTCCTATAATTCACCCCTCCACTTT
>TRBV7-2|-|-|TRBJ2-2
CASRRGQTNTGELFF
TGTGCCAGCAGACGAGGACAGACGAACACCGGGGAGCTGTTTTTT
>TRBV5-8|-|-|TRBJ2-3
CASPRGYSIADTQYF
TGTGCCAGCCCAAGAGGTTACTCTATTGCAGATACGCAGTATTTT
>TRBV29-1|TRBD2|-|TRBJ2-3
CSAHTSASTDTQYF
TGCAGCGCTCACACTAGCGCCAGCACAGATACGCAGTATTTT
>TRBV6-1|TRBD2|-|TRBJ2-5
CASSEMGGTSGGRGETQYF
TGTGCCAGCAGTGAAATGGGAGGGACTAGCGGGGGGCGAGGGGAGACCCAGTACTTC
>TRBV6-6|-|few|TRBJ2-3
CASSYSSDTQYF
TGTGCCAGCAGTTACTCGTCAGATACGCAGTATTTT
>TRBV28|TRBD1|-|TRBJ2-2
CATRQGINTGELFF
TGTGCCACTCGACAGGGGATTAACACCGGGGAGCTGTTTTTT
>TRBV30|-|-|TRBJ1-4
CAWSVRDEKLFF
TGTGCCTGGAGTGTCAGAGATGAAAAACTGTTTTTT
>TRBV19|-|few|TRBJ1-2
CASSIPDEVVRGYTF
TGTGCCAGTAGTATCCCCGACGAGGTCGTAAGAGGCTACACCTTC
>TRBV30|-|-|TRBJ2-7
CAWSATGPPYEQYF
TGTGCCTGGAGTGCGACGGGGCCCCCTTACGAGCAGTACTTC
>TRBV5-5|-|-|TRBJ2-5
CASSRPPGQETQYF
TGTGCCAGCAGCCGCCCGCCCGGCCAAGAGACCCAGTACTTC
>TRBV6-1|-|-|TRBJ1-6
CASSSQGFNSPLHF
TGTGCCAGCAGTTCTCAGGGGTTTAATTCACCCCTCCACTTT
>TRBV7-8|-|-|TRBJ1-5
CASSQAGDNQPQHF
TGTGCCAGCAGCCAGGCCGGAGACAATCAGCCCCAGCATTTT
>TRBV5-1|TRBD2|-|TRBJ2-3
CASSSGTSGVDTQYF
TGCGCCAGCAGCTCCGGGACTAGCGGGGTTGATACGCAGTATTTT
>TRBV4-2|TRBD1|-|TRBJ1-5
CASSQESRGDQPQHF
TGTGCCAGCAGCCAAGAGAGCAGGGGGGATCAGCCCCAGCATTTT
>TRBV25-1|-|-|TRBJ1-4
CASSRYEKLFF
TGTGCCAGCAGTAGATACGAAAAACTGTTTTTT
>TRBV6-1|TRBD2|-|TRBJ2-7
CASPRTSGSEQYF
TGTGCCAGCCCTCGGACTAGCGGGAGCGAGCAGTACTTC
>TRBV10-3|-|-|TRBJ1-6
CAIRNIPADSPLHF
TGTGCCATCAGAAACATCCCAGCCGATTCACCCCTCCACTTT
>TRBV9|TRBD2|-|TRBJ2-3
CASSLTSGGANTQYF
TGTGCCAGCAGCCTTACTAGCGGGGGGGCGAATACGCAGTATTTT
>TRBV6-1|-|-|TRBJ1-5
CASSEIGGAGQPQHF
TGTGCCAGCAGTGAAATTGGGGGCGCGGGGCAGCCCCAGCATTTT
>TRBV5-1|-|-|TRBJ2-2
CASSFEGLGTGELFF
TGCGCCAGCAGCTTTGAGGGCTTGGGCACCGGGGAGCTGTTTTTT
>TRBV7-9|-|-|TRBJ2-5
CASSFYGGETQYF
TGTGCCAGCAGCTTTTACGGGGGTGAGACCCAGTACTTC